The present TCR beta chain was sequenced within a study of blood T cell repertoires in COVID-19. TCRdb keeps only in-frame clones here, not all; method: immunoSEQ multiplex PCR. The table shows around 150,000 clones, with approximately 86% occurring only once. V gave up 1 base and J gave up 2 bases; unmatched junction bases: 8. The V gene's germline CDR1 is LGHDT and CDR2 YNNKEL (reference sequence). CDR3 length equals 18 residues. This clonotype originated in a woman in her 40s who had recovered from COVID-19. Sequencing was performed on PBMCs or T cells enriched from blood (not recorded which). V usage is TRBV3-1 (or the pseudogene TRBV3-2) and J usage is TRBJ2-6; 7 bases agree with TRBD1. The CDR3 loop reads CASSQAYRTGAGANVLTF. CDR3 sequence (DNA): TGTGCCAGCAGCCAAGCCTATAGGACAGGAGCTGGGGCCAACGTCCTGACTTTC.